This is a list of T cell receptor beta chains from one sample in a study of blood T cell repertoires in COVID-19. Method: immunoSEQ multiplex PCR; TCRdb's copy keeps in-frame clones and lacks some. The data show about 150,000 clones, around 73% seen once. Sequencing used PBMCs or T cells enriched from blood (not recorded which). These receptors originate from a woman aged 50 to 65 who had recovered from COVID-19. Each CDR3 is given with its conserved first and last residue. The D gene is left open where the match is weak. Size is omitted from some rows. Given values are once, few, many or a class for expanded clones.

-	TRBV6-5	TRBJ2-7	-	TGTGCCAGCAAACTGAATTTACAGGGATCCTACGAGCAGTACTTC	CASKLNLQGSYEQYF
-	TRBV7-2	TRBJ1-5	few	TGTGCCAGCAGCTTAGCTCCCGGGCCCCAGCATTTT	CASSLAPGPQHF
-	TRBV4-1	TRBJ1-2	-	TGCGCCAGCAGCCCTGACAGGTTTAACTATGGCTACACCTTC	CASSPDRFNYGYTF
-	TRBV28	TRBJ1-2	few	TGTGCCAGCAGTTTATACAGTTCTAACTATGGCTACACCTTC	CASSLYSSNYGYTF
-	TRBV2	TRBJ2-1	-	TGTGCCACCATAGGAGGAGGGGCCCCCCCCTACAATGAGCAGTTCTTC	CATIGGGAPPYNEQFF
-	TRBV5-1	TRBJ1-6	-	TGCGCCAGCAGCTCCCTCCGGAGGAATTCACCCCTCCACTTT	CASSSLRRNSPLHF
-	TRBV7-2	TRBJ2-2	-	TGTGCCAGCAGCTTAGGGGGACAAGCGAACACCGGGGAGCTGTTTTTT	CASSLGGQANTGELFF
-	TRBV3-1/TRBV3-2	TRBJ1-2	once	TGTGCCAGCAGCCAAGACACAGGGATGACTGGCTACACCTTC	CASSQDTGMTGYTF
TRBD2	TRBV27	TRBJ2-1	-	TGTGCCAGCAGTTTCCAGCGGGAGTACAATGAGCAGTTCTTC	CASSFQREYNEQFF
-	TRBV20-1	TRBJ2-3	-	TGCAGTGCTAGTTCCCAGGGTAGGACAGATACGCAGTATTTT	CSASSQGRTDTQYF
-	TRBV6-5	TRBJ2-5	-	TGTGCCAGCAGAGGCACTACCACTGAGACCCAGTACTTC	CASRGTTTETQYF
-	TRBV18	TRBJ1-2	-	TGTGCCAGCTCACCACCCGGCAGGGGTAACTATGGCTACACCTTC	CASSPPGRGNYGYTF
-	TRBV7-9	TRBJ1-1	once	TGTGCCAGCAGCAGAGGGACTGAAGCTTTCTTT	CASSRGTEAFF
-	TRBV6-4	TRBJ2-3	-	TGTGCCAGCAGTCAGGGGCATAGCACAGATACGCAGTATTTT	CASSQGHSTDTQYF
-	TRBV5-4	TRBJ1-2	-	TGTGCCAGCACTTGGGGAGGGGTCGGAGATGGCTACACCTTC	CASTWGGVGDGYTF
-	TRBV28	TRBJ1-4	-	TGTGCCAGCAGTCCTCCCATGGAGGCAACTAATGAAAAACTGTTTTTT	CASSPPMEATNEKLFF
TRBD1	TRBV7-8	TRBJ1-2	-	TGTGCCAGCAGCTTCCGAGGACAGGGAAGGACCTTC	CASSFRGQGRTF
TRBD1	TRBV2	TRBJ2-1	-	TGTGCCAGCACCCTAGTTGGGACAGGGACCTACAATGAGCAGTTCTTC	CASTLVGTGTYNEQFF
TRBD1	TRBV9	TRBJ1-4	-	TGTGCCAGCAGCCTAGGACAGGGAAGGACTGAAGAATTGTTTTTT	CASSLGQGRTEELFF
TRBD1	TRBV7-9	TRBJ1-1	-	TGTGCCAGCAGCTTAGACCCGGGACAGGGGACTGAAGCTTTCTTT	CASSLDPGQGTEAFF
-	TRBV6-1	TRBJ1-5	-	TGTGCCAGCAGTGAACCAGAAATTTGGCATCAGCCCCAGCATTTT	CASSEPEIWHQPQHF
TRBD1	TRBV28	TRBJ1-5	-	TGTGCCAGCAGTACAGACAGGGAACAGCCCCAGCATTTT	CASSTDREQPQHF
-	TRBV28	TRBJ1-2	-	TGTGCCAGCAGCGCCCCCTCAGGGGTGGGCTATGGCTACACCTTC	CASSAPSGVGYGYTF
-	TRBV6-2/TRBV6-3	TRBJ1-1	few	TGTGCCAGCAGTTACGCCGACTACAGGGCGGCGAACACTGAAGCTTTCTTT	CASSYADYRAANTEAFF
-	TRBV5-1	TRBJ1-1	-	TGCGCCAGCAGCTTGCAGGGGTCTTTTGGAACTGAAGCTTTCTTT	CASSLQGSFGTEAFF
-	TRBV20-1	TRBJ1-2	-	TGCAGTGCTACTAGGGCGGGAGGCTACACCTTC	CSATRAGGYTF
-	TRBV7-2	TRBJ2-1	-	TGTGCCAGCAGCTGGACTAACTACAATGAGCAGTTCTTC	CASSWTNYNEQFF
-	TRBV29-1	TRBJ2-5	few	TGCAGCGTTGAGGGGCCCGGGGGTCCCCAGTACTTC	CSVEGPGGPQYF
-	TRBV12-3/TRBV12-4	TRBJ1-1	-	TGTGCCAGCAGTTTAAGCTCCATTGAAGCTTTCTTT	CASSLSSIEAFF
-	TRBV28	TRBJ1-3	-	TGTGCCAGCACCTCCACCCCACAGCTCGGAAACACCATATATTTT	CASTSTPQLGNTIYF
TRBD2	TRBV13	TRBJ2-3	-	TGTGCCAGCAGCCTCGGACTAGCGGGGGGGCTCACAGATACGCAGTATTTT	CASSLGLAGGLTDTQYF
-	TRBV14	TRBJ1-2	-	TGTGCCAGCAGCCACGGGAACTATGGCTACACCTTC	CASSHGNYGYTF
TRBD1	TRBV28	TRBJ1-4	medium-sized	TGTGCCAGCAGTCCCCGGCTCGGACAGGGGCGGTCTACAACTAATGAAAAACTGTTTTTT	CASSPRLGQGRSTTNEKLFF
-	TRBV14	TRBJ1-1	-	TGTGCCAGCAGCCATGTCACAGAAGCTTTCTTT	CASSHVTEAFF
-	TRBV12-3/TRBV12-4	TRBJ2-5	-	TGTGCCAGCAGTTACGGAGGTAAAGAGACCCAGTACTTC	CASSYGGKETQYF
-	TRBV5-1	TRBJ1-1	-	TGCGCCAGCAGCTTGGCTCCAGGGAACATGAACACTGAAGCTTTCTTT	CASSLAPGNMNTEAFF
-	TRBV6-6	TRBJ1-1	-	TGTGCCAGCAGCAGGGGCGGTGAAGCTTTCTTT	CASSRGGEAFF
-	TRBV28	TRBJ2-3	-	TGTGCCAGCAGGACCACGTTCGGACGGGACACAACTTTCACAGATACGCAGTATTTT	CASRTTFGRDTTFTDTQYF
TRBD1	TRBV5-4	TRBJ1-5	-	TGTGCCAGCAGTTTAGGACAGGACAATCAGCCCCAGCATTTT	CASSLGQDNQPQHF
TRBD1	TRBV11-2	TRBJ1-3	-	TGTGCCAGCAGCGTGAGGGGGCGATCTGGAAACACCATATATTTT	CASSVRGRSGNTIYF
TRBD2	TRBV7-2	TRBJ2-3	-	TGTGCCAGCAGCTTCAGACTAGCGGGGGGGTCTAGCACAGATACGCAGTATTTT	CASSFRLAGGSSTDTQYF
-	TRBV21-1	TRBJ1-4	once	TGTGCCAGCAGTATAGAACCCCAGGGGAGCTCTAATGAAAAACTGTTTTTT	CASSIEPQGSSNEKLFF
TRBD1	TRBV16	TRBJ1-5	-	TGTGCCAGCAGCCAATCGGGGACAGGGGACCAGCCCCAGCATTTT	CASSQSGTGDQPQHF
-	TRBV29-1	TRBJ1-5	-	TGCAGCGTGGGACATTATAGCAATCAGCCCCAGCATTTT	CSVGHYSNQPQHF
-	TRBV27	TRBJ1-6	-	TGTGCCAGCAGTCCAGGACAGAACTCCTATAATTCACCCCTCCACTTT	CASSPGQNSYNSPLHF
-	TRBV30	TRBJ1-5	-	TGTGCCTGGGATTCTGGCCAGGCCCCCAATCAGCCCCAGCATTTT	CAWDSGQAPNQPQHF
TRBD1	TRBV11-2	TRBJ1-2	-	TGTGCCAGCAGCTTAGACAGGGGGGAAGCTGGCTACACCTTC	CASSLDRGEAGYTF
-	TRBV6-5	TRBJ1-2	-	TGTGCCAGCAGTTACCAGGAGGACTACTATGGCTACACCTTC	CASSYQEDYYGYTF
-	TRBV27	TRBJ1-1	-	TGTGCCAGCAGTTCGGGACTGATGGGGACTGAAGCTTTCTTT	CASSSGLMGTEAFF
-	TRBV3-1/TRBV3-2	TRBJ1-2	-	TGTGCCAGCAGTTCGGGGGGGCTCGGTGGCTACACCTTC	CASSSGGLGGYTF
TRBD1	TRBV13	TRBJ2-3	few	TGTGCCAGCAGCGCCTACCGGGACAGGTTAACAGATACGCAGTATTTT	CASSAYRDRLTDTQYF
-	TRBV9	TRBJ1-3	-	TGTGCCAGCAGCTCCCCCGGGTCCGGAAACACCATATATTTT	CASSSPGSGNTIYF
-	TRBV2	TRBJ1-2	-	TGTGCCAGCAGGACGGGTAGGGGGTCGGTGGACGGCTACACCTTC	CASRTGRGSVDGYTF
-	TRBV11-2	TRBJ1-2	-	TGTGCCAGCAGCTTAGACACAGAAGCTAACTATGGCTACACCTTC	CASSLDTEANYGYTF
-	TRBV12-3/TRBV12-4	TRBJ1-4	-	TGTGCCAGCAAATCAGATGGCGAAAAACTGTTTTTT	CASKSDGEKLFF
-	TRBV27	TRBJ1-5	-	TGTGCCAGCAGTTTCGAGGCGAGGGTAGGGTGGGACCAGCATTTT	CASSFEARVGWDQHF
TRBD1	TRBV28	TRBJ1-1	-	TGTGCCAGCAGTTTCTCAGGGGGCGGAACTGAAGCTTTCTTT	CASSFSGGGTEAFF
TRBD1	TRBV28	TRBJ1-4	-	TGTGCCAGCACCAAACCGGGACAGTACGAGGAAAAACTGTTTTTT	CASTKPGQYEEKLFF
-	TRBV2	TRBJ2-3	-	TGTGCCAGCAGTAGGACATCCGCTGGCACAGATACGCAGTATTTT	CASSRTSAGTDTQYF
-	TRBV30	TRBJ1-2	-	TGTGCCTGGAGTCGGGGATTTAACTATGGCTACACCTTC	CAWSRGFNYGYTF